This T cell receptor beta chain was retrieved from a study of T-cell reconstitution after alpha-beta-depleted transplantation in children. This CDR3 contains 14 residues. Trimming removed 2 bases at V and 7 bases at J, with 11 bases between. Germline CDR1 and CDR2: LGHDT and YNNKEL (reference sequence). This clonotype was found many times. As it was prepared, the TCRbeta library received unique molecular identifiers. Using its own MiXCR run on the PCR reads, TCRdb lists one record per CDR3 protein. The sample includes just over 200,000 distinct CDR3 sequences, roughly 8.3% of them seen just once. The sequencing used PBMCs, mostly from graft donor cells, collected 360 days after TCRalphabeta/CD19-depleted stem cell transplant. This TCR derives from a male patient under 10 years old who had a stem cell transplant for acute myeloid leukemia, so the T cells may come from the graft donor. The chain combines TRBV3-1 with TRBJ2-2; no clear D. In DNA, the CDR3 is TGTGCCAGCAGCCAACCCAACACCGACGGGGAGCTGTTTTTT. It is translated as CASSQPNTDGELFF.